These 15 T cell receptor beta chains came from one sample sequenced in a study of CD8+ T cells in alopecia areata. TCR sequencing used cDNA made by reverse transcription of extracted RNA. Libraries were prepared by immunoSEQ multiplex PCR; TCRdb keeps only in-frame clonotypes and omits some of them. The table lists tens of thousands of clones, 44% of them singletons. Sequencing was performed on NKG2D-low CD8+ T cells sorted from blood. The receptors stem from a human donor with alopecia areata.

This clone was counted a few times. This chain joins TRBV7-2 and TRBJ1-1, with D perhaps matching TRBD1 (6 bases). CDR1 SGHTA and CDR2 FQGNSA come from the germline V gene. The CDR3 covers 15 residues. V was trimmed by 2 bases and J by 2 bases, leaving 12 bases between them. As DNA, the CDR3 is TGTGCCAGCAGCTTACGTCAGGGGATAAACACTGAAGCTTTCTTT. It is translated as CASSLRQGINTEAFF. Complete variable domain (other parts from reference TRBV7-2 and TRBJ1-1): GAGVSQSPSNKVTEKGKDVELRCDPISGHTALYWYRQSLGQGLEFLIYFQGNSAPDKSGLPSDRFSAERTGGSVSTLTIQRTQQEDSAVYLCASSLRQGINTEAFFGQGTRLTVV.

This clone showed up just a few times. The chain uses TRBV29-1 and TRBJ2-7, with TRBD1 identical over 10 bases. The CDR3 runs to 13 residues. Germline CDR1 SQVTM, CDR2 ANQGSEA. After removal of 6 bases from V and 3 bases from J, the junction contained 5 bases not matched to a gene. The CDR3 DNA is TGCAGCGTCCGGACAGGGGGTATCTACGAGCAGTACTTC. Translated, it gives CSVRTGGIYEQYF.

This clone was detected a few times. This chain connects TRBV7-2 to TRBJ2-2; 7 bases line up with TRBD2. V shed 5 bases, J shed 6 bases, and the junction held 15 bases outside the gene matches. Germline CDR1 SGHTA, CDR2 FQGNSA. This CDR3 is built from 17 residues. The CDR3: CASSPYRLAEMAGELFF. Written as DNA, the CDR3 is TGTGCCAGCAGCCCTTACCGACTAGCTGAAATGGCCGGGGAGCTGTTTTTT.

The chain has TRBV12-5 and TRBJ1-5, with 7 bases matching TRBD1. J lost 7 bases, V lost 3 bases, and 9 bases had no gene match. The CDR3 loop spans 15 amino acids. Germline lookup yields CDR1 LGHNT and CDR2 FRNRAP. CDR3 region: CASGLDRVVEQPQHF. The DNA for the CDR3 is TGTGCTAGTGGTTTAGACAGGGTTGTAGAACAGCCCCAGCATTTT.

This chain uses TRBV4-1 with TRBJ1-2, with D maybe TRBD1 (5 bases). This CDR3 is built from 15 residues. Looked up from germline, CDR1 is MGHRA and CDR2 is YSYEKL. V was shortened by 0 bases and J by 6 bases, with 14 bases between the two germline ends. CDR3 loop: CASSQERQRVHGYTF. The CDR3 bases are TGCGCCAGCAGCCAAGAAAGACAGAGGGTACATGGCTACACCTTC.

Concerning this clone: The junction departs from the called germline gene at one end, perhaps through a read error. CDR3 sequence: CASSLALTYLF. Here the CDR3 DNA reads TGTGCCAGCAGCTTAGCCTTAACCTATCTTTTT. The V call is TRBV7-9, the J call TRBJ2-3; the D is unclear. There are 11 residues in the CDR3. The V gene's germline CDR1 is SEHNR and CDR2 FQNEAQ (reference sequence).

DNA of the CDR3: TGCAGCGTTGAAGCCCAGGGAGCGGACTACAATGAGCAGTTCTTC. Amino acid sequence: CSVEAQGADYNEQFF. The chain combines TRBV29-1 with TRBJ2-1, with D perhaps given as TRBD1 or TRBD2 (5 bases each). Germline V gene data show CDR1 as SQVTM and CDR2 as ANQGSEA. Trimming cost V 1 base and J 3 bases, with 13 bases left between them. The CDR3 contains 15 residues.

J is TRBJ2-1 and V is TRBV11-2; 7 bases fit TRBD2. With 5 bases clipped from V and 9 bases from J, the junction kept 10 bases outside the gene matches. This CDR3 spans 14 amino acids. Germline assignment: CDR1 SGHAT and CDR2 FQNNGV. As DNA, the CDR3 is TGTGCCAGCAGCCCCGGGGGAGGGGCGGGTGAGCAGTTCTTC. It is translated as CASSPGGGAGEQFF.

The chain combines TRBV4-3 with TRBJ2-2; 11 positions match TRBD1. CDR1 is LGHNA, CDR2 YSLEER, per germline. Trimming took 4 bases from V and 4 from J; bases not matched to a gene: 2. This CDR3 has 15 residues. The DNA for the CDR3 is TGCGCCAGCAGCCGGGACAGGGGGATCACCGGGGAGCTGTTTTTT. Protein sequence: CASSRDRGITGELFF.

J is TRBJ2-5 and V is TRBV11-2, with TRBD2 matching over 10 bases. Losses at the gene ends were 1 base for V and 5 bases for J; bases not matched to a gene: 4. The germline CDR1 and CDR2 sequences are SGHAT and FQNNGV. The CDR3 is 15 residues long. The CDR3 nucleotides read TGTGCCAGCAGCTTAGTACTAGCGGGAAGGGAGACCCAGTACTTC. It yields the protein CASSLVLAGRETQYF. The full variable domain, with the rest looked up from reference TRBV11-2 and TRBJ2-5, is EAGVAQSPRYKIIEKRQSVAFWCNPISGHATLYWYQQILGQGPKLLIQFQNNGVVDDSQLPKDRFSAERLKGVDSTLKIQPAKLEDSAVYLCASSLVLAGRETQYFGPGTRLLVL.

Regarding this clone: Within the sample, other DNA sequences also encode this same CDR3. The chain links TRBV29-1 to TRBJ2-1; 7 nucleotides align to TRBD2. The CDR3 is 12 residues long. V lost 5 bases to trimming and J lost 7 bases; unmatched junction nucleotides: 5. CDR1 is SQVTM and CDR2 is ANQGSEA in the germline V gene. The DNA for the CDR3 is TGCAGCGTTCCCTGGGGAGGGAATGAGCAGTTCTTC. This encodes CSVPWGGNEQFF.

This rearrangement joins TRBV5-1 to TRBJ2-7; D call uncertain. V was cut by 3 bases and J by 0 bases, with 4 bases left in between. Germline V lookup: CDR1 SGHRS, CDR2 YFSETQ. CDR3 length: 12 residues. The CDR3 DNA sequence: TGCGCCAGCAGCTCGCCCTCCTACGAGCAGTACTTC. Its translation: CASSSPSYEQYF.

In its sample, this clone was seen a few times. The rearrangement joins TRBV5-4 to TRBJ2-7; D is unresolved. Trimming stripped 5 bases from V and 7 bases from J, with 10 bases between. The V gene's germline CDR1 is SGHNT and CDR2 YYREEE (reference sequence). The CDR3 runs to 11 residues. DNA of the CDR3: TGTGCCAGCAGTTTCCCCGGAGAGCAGTACTTC. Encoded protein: CASSFPGEQYF.

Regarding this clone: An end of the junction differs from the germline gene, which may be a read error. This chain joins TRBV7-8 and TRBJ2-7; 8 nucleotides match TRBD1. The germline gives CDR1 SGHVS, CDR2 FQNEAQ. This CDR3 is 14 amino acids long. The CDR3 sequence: CASSLGRGPYEEYF. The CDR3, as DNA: TGTGCCAGCAGCCTCGGCAGGGGGCCCTACGAGGAGTACTTC.

This CDR3 reads CASSQDEGGGEVQYF. CDR3 DNA sequence: TGTGCCAGCAGCCAAGATGAGGGCGGGGGGGAAGTTCAGTACTTC. The gene calls are TRBV5-4 and TRBJ2-4, with 9 nucleotides matching TRBD2. This CDR3 has 15 residues. V trimming: 4 bases; J trimming: 11 bases; junction bases outside the gene matches: 13. From germline, CDR1 is SGHNT and CDR2 YYREEE (reference sequence). The full variable domain, with the rest looked up from reference TRBV5-4 and TRBJ2-4, is ETGVTQSPTHLIKTRGQQVTLRCSSQSGHNTVSWYQQALGQGPQFIFQYYREEENGRGNFPPRFSGLQFPNYSSELNVNALELDDSALYLCASSQDEGGGEVQYFGAGTRLSVL.